This T cell receptor (beta chain) was sequenced in a study of blood T cell repertoires in COVID-19. Study information: Collection of acute and convalescent COVID-19 samples took place in the United States, Italy and Spain. From T cells, B-cell-depleted T cells, or PBMCs came the material, which was cDNA or gDNA.

CDR3 length: 15 residues. Germline CDR1 and CDR2: SGHDT and YYEEEE. The V gene lost 2 bases and the J gene lost 2 bases, with 12 bases spanning the gap. As originally analysed: Reference gene primer amplification gave nucleated cell count estimates. Measured with immunoSEQ multiplex PCR; TCRdb has only the in-frame clones, and not every one. The V and J calls and the clone size are those of that table, but D and trimming were determined from the DNA. The sample carries 450,000 to 500,000 clones, around 90% recorded once. The chain recombines TRBV5-6 with TRBJ2-3, with D possibly matching TRBD1 (6 bases). The sequencing input was PBMCs or T cells enriched from blood (not recorded which). This TCR was recovered from a young woman who had recovered from COVID-19. This CDR3 reads CASSFDRITTDTQYF. CDR3 DNA sequence: TGTGCCAGCAGCTTTGACAGGATTACCACAGATACGCAGTATTTT.